The table lists the clone carrying this TCR beta chain with a count of one. CDR1 and CDR2 from the germline V gene are SGHNT and YYREEE (reference sequence). The CDR3 runs to 16 residues. V was cut by 3 bases and J by 0 bases, with 15 bases left in between. This entry is derived from a study of long-term antiretroviral therapy in people with HIV. Survey-level immunoSEQ v3.0 assays were run. Produced via immunoSEQ multiplex PCR; TCRdb's table is partial and in-frame only. The table includes approximately 36,000 clones, approximately 80% detected once. The chain recombines TRBV5-4 with TRBJ1-1; a possible D gene is TRBD1 (5 bases). Sample: unsorted PBMCs, taken 0.6 years after starting antiretroviral therapy. The receptor comes from a young man with HIV. CDR3 loop: CASSSPPGTVNTEAFF. Written as DNA, the CDR3 is TGTGCCAGCAGCTCCCCCCCCGGGACCGTGAACACTGAAGCTTTCTTT.